A single sample gave rise to the 11 T cell receptor beta chains below, sequenced in a study of siplizumab effects on memory and regulatory T cells (dated by TCRdb to the late 2010s). To prepare the library, the immunoSEQ multiplex PCR assay was applied. The table comes from immuneACCESS by way of TCRdb, which keeps in-frame sequences with V and J called. Part of the clones is missing from these tables; in studies checked, under half for an unresolved V gene and the rest for unknown reasons. The table for this sample lists more than 70,000 clones; about 95% of them were counted only once. The ten largest clonotypes hold less than 20% of the sample. Sequenced input: CD8+ T cells sorted from blood. These receptors originate from a human donor in good health.

The chain joins TRBV11-2 to TRBJ1-5; D call uncertain. V was cut by 2 bases and J by 1 base, with 9 bases left in between. Germline CDR1 SGHAT, CDR2 FQNNGV. This CDR3 region has 15 residues. CDR3 bases: TGTGCCAGCAGCTTAAGTCAGGCCAGCAATCAGCCCCAGCATTTT. This codes for CASSLSQASNQPQHF.

This chain links TRBV25-1 with TRBJ2-2, with 8 bases identical to TRBD2. Per germline, CDR1 MGHDK and CDR2 SYGVNS. The CDR3 contains 17 residues. V was clipped by 0 bases and J by 3 bases; unmatched bases: 6. This CDR3 reads CASSEYPGGAHTGELFF. DNA for the CDR3: TGTGCCAGCAGTGAATATCCGGGGGGGGCTCACACCGGGGAGCTGTTTTTT. The entire variable domain, with the rest obtained from reference TRBV25-1 and TRBJ2-2, is as follows: EADIYQTPRYLVIGTGKKITLECSQTMGHDKMYWYQQDPGMELHLIHYSYGVNSTEKGDLSSESTVSRIRTEHFPLTLESARPSHTSQYLCASSEYPGGAHTGELFFGEGSRLTVL.

The genes are TRBV9 and TRBJ2-1; 10 positions agree with TRBD1. The trim removed 3 bases at V and 4 bases at J, leaving 10 bases unmatched. Germline CDR1 SGDLS, CDR2 YYNGEE. The CDR3 is made up of 17 amino acids. Written as DNA, the CDR3 is TGTGCCAGCAGCGACTCAATGTTGGGACAGGGGTACAATGAGCAGTTCTTC. Translated, it gives CASSDSMLGQGYNEQFF.

The V call is TRBV9, the J call TRBJ2-7; possibly TRBD1 or TRBD2 for D (6 bases each). The CDR3 is 15 residues long. Germline values: CDR1 SGDLS, CDR2 YYNGEE. Trimming removed 2 bases at V and 0 bases at J, with 12 bases between. The CDR3 here is CASSVDGGSSYEQYF. In nucleotides, the CDR3 is TGTGCCAGCAGCGTGGACGGGGGCAGCTCCTACGAGCAGTACTTC.

CDR3 bases: TGTGCCATCAGTGAGTCGGGCAGCCCCCCCTACAATGAGCAGTTCTTC. This encodes CAISESGSPPYNEQFF. This chain uses TRBV10-3 with TRBJ2-1; D gene uncertain. The CDR3 spans 16 residues. Trimming left V 0 bases short and J 2 bases short, with 11 bases between. Germline V CDR1 and CDR2: ENHRY, SYGVKD.

The rearrangement uses TRBV4-1 and TRBJ1-5; no definite D call. Trimming shortened V by 1 base and J by 0 bases, and 4 bases separated the two germline ends. Germline-derived CDR1 and CDR2 are MGHRA and YSYEKL. This CDR3 contains 14 residues. The CDR3 loop is CASSQVGSNQPQHF. The DNA of the CDR3 is TGCGCCAGCAGCCAAGTAGGTAGCAATCAGCCCCAGCATTTT.

The chain uses TRBV19 and TRBJ1-1; maybe TRBD1 (5 bases). This CDR3 is 11 amino acids long. Trimming cost V 7 bases and J 8 bases, with 11 bases left between them. Per the germline V gene, CDR1 is LNHDA and CDR2 is SQIVND (reference sequence). The CDR3 loop reads CASNLGPEAFF. In nucleotides, the CDR3 is TGTGCCAGTAACTTGGGGCCAGAAGCTTTCTTT.

The chain uses TRBV11-2 and TRBJ2-7; D gene ambiguous. The V end lost 5 bases, the J end lost 2 bases, and 1 base lay between the germline ends. The CDR3 runs 10 residues. Germline CDR1 is SGHAT and CDR2 is FQNNGV. The CDR3 is CASSAYEQYF. DNA for the CDR3: TGTGCCAGCAGCGCCTACGAGCAGTACTTC. Filled out from reference TRBV11-2 and TRBJ2-7, the complete variable domain reads EAGVAQSPRYKIIEKRQSVAFWCNPISGHATLYWYQQILGQGPKLLIQFQNNGVVDDSQLPKDRFSAERLKGVDSTLKIQPAKLEDSAVYLCASSAYEQYFGPGTRLTVT.

This clone was detected once. The chain joins TRBV6-5 to TRBJ1-4, with 7 bases lining up with TRBD1. Germline loops: CDR1 MNHEY, CDR2 SVGAGI. The J segment lost 0 bases and the V segment lost 4 bases, leaving 2 bases of the junction unmatched. The CDR3 has 15 amino acids. The CDR3 is CASSLTGATNEKLFF. The CDR3 nucleotides are TGTGCCAGCAGTTTAACAGGGGCAACTAATGAAAAACTGTTTTTT.

This chain joins TRBV7-2 and TRBJ2-1; TRBD2 aligns across 9 bases. Unmatched junction bases numbered 6, after V lost 5 bases and J lost 4 bases. The CDR3 contains 15 residues. Germline-derived CDR1 and CDR2 are SGHTA and FQGNSA. The CDR3 here is CASSPSSGIYNEQFF. DNA for the CDR3: TGTGCCAGCAGCCCATCTAGCGGGATTTACAATGAGCAGTTCTTC.

The chain carries TRBV9 and TRBJ2-3; TRBD1 aligns across 10 bases. The CDR3 contains 16 residues. CDR1 is SGDLS and CDR2 is YYNGEE in the germline V gene. Trimming cost V 4 bases and J 1 base; bases outside gene matches: 6. The CDR3 sequence is CASSREDRGGTDTQYF. Written as DNA, the CDR3 is TGTGCCAGCAGCAGAGAGGACAGGGGGGGCACAGATACGCAGTATTTT.